In its sample, the clone carrying this TCR beta chain was seen a few times. The junction and the germline gene differ at one end; a read error may be behind it. The data belong to a study of cytomegalovirus exposure and HLA in healthy donors. Germline V CDR1 and CDR2: SNHLY, FYNNEI. This CDR3 spans 17 amino acids. 60 Vbeta and 13 Jbeta primers were used in PCR. Sequencing was performed with immunoSEQ multiplex PCR; in TCRdb, only in-frame clones are kept and a portion is missing. The data hold a few hundred thousand clones, with approximately 79% observed a single time. This sequence originates from a young man in good health and CMV-seronegative. Sequenced material: PBMCs. The rearrangement uses TRBV2 and TRBJ2-3, with 12 bases fitting TRBD1. The CDR3 reads CASSEGPGQGARDTQYF. CDR3 sequence (DNA): TGTGCCAGCAGCGAAGGTCCGGGACAGGGGGCGAGAGATACGCAGTATTTT.